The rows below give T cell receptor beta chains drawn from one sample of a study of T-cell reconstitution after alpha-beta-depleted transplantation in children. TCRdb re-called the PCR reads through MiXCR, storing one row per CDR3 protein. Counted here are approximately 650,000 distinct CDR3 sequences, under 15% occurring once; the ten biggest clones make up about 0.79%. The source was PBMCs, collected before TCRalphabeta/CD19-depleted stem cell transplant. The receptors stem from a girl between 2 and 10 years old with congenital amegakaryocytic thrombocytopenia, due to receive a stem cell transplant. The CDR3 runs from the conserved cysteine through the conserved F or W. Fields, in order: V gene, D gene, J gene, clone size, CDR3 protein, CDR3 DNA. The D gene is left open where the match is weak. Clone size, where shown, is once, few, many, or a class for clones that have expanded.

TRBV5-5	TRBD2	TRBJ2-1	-	CASSSLAGFLNEQFF	TGTGCCAGCAGCTCACTAGCGGGTTTTTTAAATGAGCAGTTCTTC
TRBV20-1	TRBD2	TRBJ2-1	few	CSASPPSSGSRSEQFF	TGCAGTGCTTCTCCACCCTCTAGCGGGAGTAGGTCTGAGCAGTTCTTC
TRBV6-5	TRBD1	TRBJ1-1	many	CASSLTREKTGDNTEAFF	TGTGCCAGCAGTTTGACACGAGAAAAGACAGGGGACAACACTGAAGCTTTCTTT
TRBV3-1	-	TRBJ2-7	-	CASGVGFYEQYF	TGTGCCAGCGGTGTGGGCTTCTACGAGCAGTACTTC
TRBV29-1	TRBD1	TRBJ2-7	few	CSVEGDRIHEQYF	TGCAGCGTTGAAGGGGACAGGATCCACGAGCAGTACTTC
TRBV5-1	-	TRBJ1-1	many	CASSSSGDLNTEAFF	TGCGCCAGCAGCTCCTCAGGAGATTTGAACACTGAAGCTTTCTTT
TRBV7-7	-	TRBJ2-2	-	CASSPLRTGELFF	TGTGCCAGCAGCCCCTTACGGACCGGGGAGCTGTTTTTT
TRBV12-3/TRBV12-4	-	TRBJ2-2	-	CASRFRQAGELFF	TGTGCCAGCAGATTCAGACAGGCCGGGGAGCTGTTTTTT
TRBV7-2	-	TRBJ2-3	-	CASRHDHDTQYF	TGTGCCAGCAGACATGATCACGATACGCAGTATTTT
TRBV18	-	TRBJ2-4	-	CASSKDAGRNIQYF	TGTGCCAGCTCGAAGGACGCTGGGAGAAACATTCAGTACTTC
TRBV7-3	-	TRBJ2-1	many	CASSLTPQDEQFF	TGTGCCAGCAGCTTAACACCTCAGGATGAGCAGTTCTTC
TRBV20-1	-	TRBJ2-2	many	CSARGPLSTGELFF	TGCAGTGCTAGAGGCCCGCTATCCACCGGGGAGCTGTTTTTT
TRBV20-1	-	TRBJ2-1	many	CSASPSRAYNEQFF	TGCAGTGCCTCCCCTAGTCGGGCCTACAATGAGCAGTTCTTC
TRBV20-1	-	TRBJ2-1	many	CSARNRPFSSYNEQFF	TGCAGTGCTAGAAATCGTCCGTTCAGCTCCTACAATGAGCAGTTCTTC
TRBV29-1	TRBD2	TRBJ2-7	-	CSVAGLADSYEQYF	TGCAGCGTTGCCGGTCTAGCGGACTCCTACGAGCAGTACTTC
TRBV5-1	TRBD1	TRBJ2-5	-	CASSLGDRGTKETQYF	TGCGCCAGCAGCTTGGGTGACAGGGGTACTAAAGAGACCCAGTACTTC
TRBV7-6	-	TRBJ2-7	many	CASSGGHEQYF	TGTGCCAGCAGCGGCGGCCACGAGCAGTACTTC
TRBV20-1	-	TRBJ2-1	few	CSASLGGGSNNEQFF	TGCAGTGCTTCCTTGGGGGGAGGTAGTAACAATGAGCAGTTCTTC
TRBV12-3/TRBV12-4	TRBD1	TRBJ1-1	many	CASRPQGERENTEAFF	TGTGCCAGCAGACCCCAGGGGGAAAGGGAGAACACTGAAGCTTTCTTT
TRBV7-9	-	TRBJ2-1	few	CASSRLPELRNDNEQFF	TGTGCCAGCAGCAGACTACCGGAACTGAGAAACGACAATGAGCAGTTCTTC
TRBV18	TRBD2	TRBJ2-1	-	CASSHLAGVKNEQFF	TGTGCCAGCTCACATCTAGCGGGAGTTAAAAATGAGCAGTTCTTC
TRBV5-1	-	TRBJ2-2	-	CASSLAARPNTGGLFF	TGCGCCAGCAGCTTGGCCGCCCGGCCGAACACCGGGGGGCTGTTTTTT
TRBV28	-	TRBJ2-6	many	CASSAWNSGANVLTF	TGTGCCAGCAGTGCATGGAACTCTGGGGCCAACGTCCTGACTTTC
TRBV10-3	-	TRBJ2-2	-	CAISESVRGHGELFF	TGTGCCATCAGTGAGTCTGTCAGGGGACACGGGGAGCTGTTTTTT
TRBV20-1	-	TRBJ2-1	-	CSAKRGISYNEQFF	TGCAGTGCCAAGCGCGGGATCTCCTACAATGAGCAGTTCTTC
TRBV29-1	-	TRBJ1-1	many	CSGTGHLATEAFF	TGCAGCGGGACGGGACACCTGGCCACTGAAGCTTTCTTT
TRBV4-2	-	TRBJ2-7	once	CASSQTGLPYEQYF	TGTGCCAGCAGCCAGACGGGACTGCCCTACGAGCAGTACTTC
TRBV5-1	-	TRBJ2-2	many	CASSLSTGNTGELFF	TGCGCCAGCAGCTTGTCAACGGGGAACACCGGGGAGCTGTTTTTT
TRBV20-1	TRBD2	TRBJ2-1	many	CSARDQASGPEQFF	TGCAGTGCTAGAGATCAAGCTAGCGGGCCTGAGCAGTTCTTC
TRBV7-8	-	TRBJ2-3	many	CASSLRFVTDTQYF	TGTGCCAGCAGCTTACGCTTTGTTACAGATACGCAGTATTTT
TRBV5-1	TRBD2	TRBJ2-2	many	CASSLAASGTGELFF	TGCGCCAGCAGCTTGGCGGCTAGCGGCACCGGGGAGCTGTTTTTT
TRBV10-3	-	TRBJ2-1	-	CAISIGTRTGEQFF	TGTGCCATCAGTATCGGGACTCGGACGGGTGAGCAGTTCTTC
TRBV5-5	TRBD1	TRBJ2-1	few	CASSPLGQVSSYNEQFF	TGTGCCAGCAGCCCTTTAGGACAGGTGAGCTCCTACAATGAGCAGTTCTTC
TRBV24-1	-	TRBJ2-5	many	CATSDLSGVQETQYF	TGTGCCACCAGTGATTTAAGCGGCGTACAAGAGACCCAGTACTTC
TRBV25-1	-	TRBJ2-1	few	CASSEWGSSGSSYNEQFF	TGTGCCAGCAGTGAATGGGGTAGTAGCGGAAGCTCCTACAATGAGCAGTTCTTC
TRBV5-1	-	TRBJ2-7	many	CASSFAGPSYEQYF	TGCGCCAGCAGCTTTGCAGGCCCTTCCTACGAGCAGTACTTC
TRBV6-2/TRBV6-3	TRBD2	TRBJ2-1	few	CASTYRLAGDNEQFF	TGTGCCAGCACCTACCGACTAGCGGGAGACAATGAGCAGTTCTTC
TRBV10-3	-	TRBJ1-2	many	CAIRPFGGPTSSNYGYTF	TGTGCCATCAGACCCTTCGGGGGGCCAACCTCTTCTAACTATGGCTACACCTTC
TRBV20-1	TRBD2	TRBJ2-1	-	CSAEGGLADEQFF	TGCAGTGCTGAGGGGGGACTAGCTGATGAGCAGTTCTTC
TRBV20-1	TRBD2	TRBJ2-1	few	CSARGTSVPYNEQFF	TGCAGTGCTAGAGGGACTAGCGTGCCCTACAATGAGCAGTTCTTC
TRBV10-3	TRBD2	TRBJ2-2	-	CAIRRAGGHTGELYF	TGTGCCATCAGAAGAGCGGGAGGTCACACCGGGGAGCTGTATTTT
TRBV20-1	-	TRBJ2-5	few	CSAATRETAQETQYF	TGCAGTGCTGCCACAAGAGAGACAGCCCAAGAGACCCAGTACTTC
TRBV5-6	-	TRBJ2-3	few	CASSWTIRRSTDTQYF	TGTGCCAGCAGCTGGACGATTAGACGGAGCACAGATACGCAGTATTTT
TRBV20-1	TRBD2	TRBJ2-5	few	CSARVQTSGVTQETQYF	TGCAGTGCTAGGGTCCAGACTAGCGGGGTTACACAAGAGACCCAGTACTTC
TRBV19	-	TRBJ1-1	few	CASRVTANLPDHW	TGTGCCAGTAGAGTTACTGCCAACTTGCCTGATCATTGG
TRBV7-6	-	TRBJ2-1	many	CASSFFWARGNEQFF	TGTGCCAGCAGCTTTTTTTGGGCCAGGGGCAATGAGCAGTTCTTC
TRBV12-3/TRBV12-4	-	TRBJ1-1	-	CASDGEGETEAFF	TGTGCCAGCGACGGGGAGGGAGAGACTGAAGCTTTCTTT
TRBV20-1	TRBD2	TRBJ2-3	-	CSAIATSGTTDTQYF	TGCAGTGCTATAGCGACTAGCGGAACTACAGATACGCAGTATTTT
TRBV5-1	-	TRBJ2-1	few	CASSYGTTYNEQFF	TGCGCCAGCAGCTATGGGACCACATACAATGAGCAGTTCTTC
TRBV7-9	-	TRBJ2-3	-	CASSYPPPNPTDTQYF	TGTGCCAGCAGCTACCCCCCGCCCAACCCCACAGATACGCAGTATTTT
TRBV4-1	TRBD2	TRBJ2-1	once	CASSQVFRVSGRSDEQFF	TGCGCCAGCAGCCAAGTATTTCGTGTTAGCGGGAGGTCCGATGAGCAGTTCTTC
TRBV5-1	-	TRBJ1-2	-	CASSSDPGSGYTF	TGCGCCAGCAGTTCCGACCCGGGGAGCGGCTACACCTTC
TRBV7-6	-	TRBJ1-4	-	CASKPGFANEKLFF	TGTGCCAGCAAACCCGGGTTCGCCAATGAAAAACTGTTTTTT